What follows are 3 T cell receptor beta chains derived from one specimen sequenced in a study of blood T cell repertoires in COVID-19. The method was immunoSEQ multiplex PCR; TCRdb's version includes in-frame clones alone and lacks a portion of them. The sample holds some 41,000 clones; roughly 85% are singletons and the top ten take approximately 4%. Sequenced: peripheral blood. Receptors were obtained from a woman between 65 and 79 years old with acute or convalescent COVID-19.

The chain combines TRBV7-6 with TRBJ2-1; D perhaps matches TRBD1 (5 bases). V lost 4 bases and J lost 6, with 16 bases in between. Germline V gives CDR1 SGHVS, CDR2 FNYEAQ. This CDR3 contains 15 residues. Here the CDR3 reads CASSSYSGPTNEQFF. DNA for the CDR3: TGTGCCAGCAGCTCATATTCAGGGCCGACCAATGAGCAGTTCTTC.

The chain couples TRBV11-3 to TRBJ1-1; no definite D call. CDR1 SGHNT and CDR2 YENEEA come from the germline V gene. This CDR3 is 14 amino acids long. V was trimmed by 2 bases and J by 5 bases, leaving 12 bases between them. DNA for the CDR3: TGTGCCAGCAGCTTAAGCGGAGTGGGTACTGAAGCTTTCTTT. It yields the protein CASSLSGVGTEAFF.

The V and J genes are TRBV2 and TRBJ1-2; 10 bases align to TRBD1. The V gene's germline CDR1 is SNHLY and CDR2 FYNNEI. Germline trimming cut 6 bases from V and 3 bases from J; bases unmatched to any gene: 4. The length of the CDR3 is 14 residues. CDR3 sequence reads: CASSLDRGDYGYTF. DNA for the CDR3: TGTGCCAGCAGCTTGGACAGGGGGGACTATGGCTACACCTTC.